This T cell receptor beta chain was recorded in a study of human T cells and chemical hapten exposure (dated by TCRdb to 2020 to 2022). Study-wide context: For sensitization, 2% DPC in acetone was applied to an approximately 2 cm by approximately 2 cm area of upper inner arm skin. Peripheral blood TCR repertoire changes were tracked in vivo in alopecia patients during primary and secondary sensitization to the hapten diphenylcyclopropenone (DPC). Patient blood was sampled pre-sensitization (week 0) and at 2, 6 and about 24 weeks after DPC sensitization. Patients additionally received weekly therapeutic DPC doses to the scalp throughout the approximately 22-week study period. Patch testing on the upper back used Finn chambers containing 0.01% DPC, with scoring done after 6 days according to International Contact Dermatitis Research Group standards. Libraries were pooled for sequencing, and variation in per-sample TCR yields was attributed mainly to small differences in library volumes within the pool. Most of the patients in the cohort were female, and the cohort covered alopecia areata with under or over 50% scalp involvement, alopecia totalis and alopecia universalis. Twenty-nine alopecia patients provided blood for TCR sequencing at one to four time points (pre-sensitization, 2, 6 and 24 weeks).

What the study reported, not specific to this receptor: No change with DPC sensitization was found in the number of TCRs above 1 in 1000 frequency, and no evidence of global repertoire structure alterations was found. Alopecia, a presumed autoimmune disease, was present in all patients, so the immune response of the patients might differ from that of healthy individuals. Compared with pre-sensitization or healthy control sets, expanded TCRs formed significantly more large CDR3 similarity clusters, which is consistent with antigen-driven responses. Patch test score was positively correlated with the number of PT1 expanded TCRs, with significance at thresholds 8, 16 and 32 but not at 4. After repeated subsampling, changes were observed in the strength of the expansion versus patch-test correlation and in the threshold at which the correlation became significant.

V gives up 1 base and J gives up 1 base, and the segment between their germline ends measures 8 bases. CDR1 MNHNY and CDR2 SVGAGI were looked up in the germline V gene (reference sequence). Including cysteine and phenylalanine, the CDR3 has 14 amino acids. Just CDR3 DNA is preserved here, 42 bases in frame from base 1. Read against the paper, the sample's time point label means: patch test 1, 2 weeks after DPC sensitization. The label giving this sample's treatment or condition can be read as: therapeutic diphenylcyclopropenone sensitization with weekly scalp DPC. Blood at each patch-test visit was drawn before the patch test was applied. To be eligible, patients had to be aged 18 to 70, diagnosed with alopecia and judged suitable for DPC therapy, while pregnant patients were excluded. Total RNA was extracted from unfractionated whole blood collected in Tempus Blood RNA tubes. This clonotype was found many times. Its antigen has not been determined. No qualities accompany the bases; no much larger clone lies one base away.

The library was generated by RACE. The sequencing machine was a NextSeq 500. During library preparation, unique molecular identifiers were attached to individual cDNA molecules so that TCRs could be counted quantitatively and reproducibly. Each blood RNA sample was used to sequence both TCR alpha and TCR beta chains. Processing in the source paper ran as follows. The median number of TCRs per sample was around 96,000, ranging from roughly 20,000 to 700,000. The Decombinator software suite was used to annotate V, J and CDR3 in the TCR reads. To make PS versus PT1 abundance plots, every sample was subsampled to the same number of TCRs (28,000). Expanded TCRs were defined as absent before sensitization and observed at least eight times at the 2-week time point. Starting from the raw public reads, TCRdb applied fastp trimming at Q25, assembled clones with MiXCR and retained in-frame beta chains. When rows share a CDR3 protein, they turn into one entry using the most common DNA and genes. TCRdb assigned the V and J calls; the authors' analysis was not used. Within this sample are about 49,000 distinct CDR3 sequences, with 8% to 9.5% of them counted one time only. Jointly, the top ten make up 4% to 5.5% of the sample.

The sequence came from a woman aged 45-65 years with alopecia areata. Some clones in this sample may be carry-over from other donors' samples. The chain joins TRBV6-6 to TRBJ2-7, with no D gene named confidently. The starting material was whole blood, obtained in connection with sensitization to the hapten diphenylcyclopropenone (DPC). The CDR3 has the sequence CASSYLKVSYEQYF. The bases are TGTGCCAGCAGTTACTTGAAGGTTTCCTACGAGCAGTACTTC.